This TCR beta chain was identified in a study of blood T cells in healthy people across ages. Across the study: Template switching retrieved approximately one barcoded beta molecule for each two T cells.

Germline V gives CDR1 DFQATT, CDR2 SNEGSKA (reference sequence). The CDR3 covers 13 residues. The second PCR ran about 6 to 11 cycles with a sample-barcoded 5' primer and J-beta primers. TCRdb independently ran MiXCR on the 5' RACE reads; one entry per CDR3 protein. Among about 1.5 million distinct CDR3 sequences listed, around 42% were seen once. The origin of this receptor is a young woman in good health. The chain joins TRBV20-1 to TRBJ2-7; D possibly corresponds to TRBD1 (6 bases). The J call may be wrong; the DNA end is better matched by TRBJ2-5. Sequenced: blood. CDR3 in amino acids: CSPGATGEETQYF. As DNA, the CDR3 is TGCAGTCCAGGGGCGACAGGCGAGGAGACCCAGTACTTC.